This passage covers 15 T cell receptor beta chains from one sample sequenced in a study of blood T cell repertoires in COVID-19. Profiling relied on immunoSEQ multiplex PCR, and the TCRdb table lists in-frame clones only, not all of them. This table holds about 200,000 clones, about four fifths found once. Sequencing was performed on PBMCs or T cells enriched from blood (not recorded which). All receptors come from a man aged 35 to 55 who had recovered from COVID-19.

The sample holds one count of this clone. V is TRBV7-9 and J is TRBJ1-2, with a possible D match to TRBD1 (5 bases). There are 15 residues in the CDR3. V was cut by 1 base and J by 7 bases, with 16 bases left in between. The germline CDR1 and CDR2 sequences are SEHNR and FQNEAQ (reference sequence). CDR3 loop: CASSLVASGRSGYTF. DNA of the CDR3: TGTGCCAGCAGCTTAGTGGCGTCAGGGCGGAGTGGCTACACCTTC.

This clone was seen a few times. The chain is built from TRBV4-1 and TRBJ2-2, with TRBD1 identical over 7 bases. The CDR3 runs to 15 residues. Germline V CDR1 and CDR2: MGHRA, YSYEKL. V was clipped by 2 bases and J by 10 bases; unmatched bases: 10. CDR3 loop: CASSQQTGLVEELFF. CDR3 coding DNA: TGCGCCAGCAGCCAACAGACAGGGCTCGTCGAGGAGCTGTTTTTT.

The chain employs TRBV4-1 and TRBJ1-2; 9 bases are shared with TRBD1. The germline CDR1 and CDR2 sequences are MGHRA and YSYEKL. V shed 1 base and J 4 bases; nucleotides not matched to a gene: 7. The CDR3 has 16 residues. This chain's CDR3 is CASSQAVQGAVYGYTF. CDR3 in DNA: TGCGCCAGCAGCCAAGCGGTACAGGGGGCGGTCTATGGCTACACCTTC.

The gene calls are TRBV19 and TRBJ2-7; D possibly corresponds to TRBD2 (5 bases). The V end was cut by 5 bases, the J end by 3 bases, with 11 bases between. The CDR3 extends over 13 amino acids. From germline, CDR1 is LNHDA and CDR2 SQIVND (reference sequence). The CDR3 loop is CASSPGLHYEQYF. The CDR3 DNA reads TGTGCCAGTAGTCCCGGACTGCACTACGAGCAGTACTTC.

Of note for this clone: This same CDR3 is encoded by further DNA sequences in the sample. The chain recombines TRBV6-2 or TRBV6-3 with TRBJ2-5; D call uncertain. The CDR3 extends over 12 amino acids. The ends were cut back, 0 bases at V and 5 bases at J, with 4 bases in the middle. CDR1 is MNHEY and CDR2 is SVGEGT in the germline V gene. In nucleotides, the CDR3 is TGTGCCAGCAGTTACTCGTCGGAGACCCAGTACTTC. The encoded protein is CASSYSSETQYF.

V and J are TRBV7-9 and TRBJ2-2; D is possibly TRBD1 (5 bases). The V end was cut by 1 base, the J end by 1 base, with 16 bases between. Germline loops: CDR1 SEHNR, CDR2 FQNEAQ (reference sequence). The CDR3 has 18 residues. This CDR3 is CASSLGRTWSLNTGELFF. The CDR3 DNA reads as TGTGCCAGCAGCTTAGGCAGGACATGGAGTTTGAACACCGGGGAGCTGTTTTTT.

V gene TRBV5-1 combines with J gene TRBJ1-3, with D hard to call. This CDR3 region has 15 residues. In germline, CDR1 is SGHRS, CDR2 YFSETQ. V lost 4 bases, J lost 0 bases, and 11 bases lay in between. In DNA form, the CDR3 reads TGCGCCAGCAGCCGGACGGGGATCTCTGGAAACACCATATATTTT. Translated, it gives CASSRTGISGNTIYF.

The chain uses TRBV4-1 and TRBJ1-3; no firm D call. CDR3 length: 15 residues. V was shortened by 0 bases and J by 8 bases, with 14 bases between the two germline ends. Per the germline V gene, CDR1 is MGHRA and CDR2 is YSYEKL. The CDR3 nucleotides read TGCGCCAGCAGCCAAGAGGTTTCGAAGCTAGACACCATATATTTT. Its protein product is CASSQEVSKLDTIYF.

The V gene is TRBV30, the J gene TRBJ2-1; TRBD2 agrees at 11 bases. V was clipped by 3 bases and J by 3 bases; unmatched bases: 13. The CDR3 has 18 amino acids. CDR1 is GTSNPN and CDR2 is SVGIG in the germline V gene (reference sequence). In DNA, the CDR3 is TGTGCCTGGAGCGGAGGGCGGGCTAGCGGGGGGCTCTACAATGAGCAGTTCTTC. This translates into CAWSGGRASGGLYNEQFF.

The rearrangement uses TRBV2 and TRBJ2-3; a possible D gene is TRBD2 (5 bases). Germline-derived CDR1 and CDR2 are SNHLY and FYNNEI. The length of the CDR3 is 15 residues. Trimming removed 6 bases from V and 4 bases from J, with 17 bases in between. CDR3 coding DNA: TGTGCCAGCAGCGAGCACCTAGCTAGTCCAGATACGCAGTATTTT. It encodes CASSEHLASPDTQYF.

Here the CDR3 reads CASSQDRGQLEAFF. In DNA, the CDR3 is TGCGCCAGCAGCCAAGATAGGGGACAGCTTGAAGCTTTCTTT. This sequence joins TRBV4-1 and TRBJ1-1, with TRBD1 matching 7 bases. The CDR3 has 14 amino acids. The J segment lost 7 bases and the V segment lost 0 bases, leaving 5 bases of the junction unmatched. In germline, CDR1 is MGHRA, CDR2 YSYEKL.

The chain joins TRBV7-9 to TRBJ2-3; maybe TRBD1 (5 bases). CDR3 length: 14 amino acids. The V end was cut by 3 bases, the J end by 5 bases, with 12 bases between. Germline CDR1 and CDR2: SEHNR and FQNEAQ (reference sequence). CDR3 nucleotides: TGTGCCAGCAGCTTGGCCCAGGGCATAGATACGCAGTATTTT. Protein: CASSLAQGIDTQYF.

This clone was counted between two and nine times. This chain uses TRBV18 with TRBJ2-1; D gene uncertain. This CDR3 has 13 residues. The ends were cut back, 1 base at V and 5 bases at J, with 6 bases in the middle. Germline lookup yields CDR1 KGHSH and CDR2 LQKENI. The CDR3 sequence is CASSPRQDNEQFF. The DNA for the CDR3 is TGTGCCAGCTCACCACGGCAGGACAATGAGCAGTTCTTC. Using reference TRBV18 and TRBJ2-1 for the parts outside the CDR3, the full variable domain is NAGVMQNPRHLVRRRGQEARLRCSPMKGHSHVYWYRQLPEEGLKFMVYLQKENIIDESGMPKERFSAEFPKEGPSILRIQQVVRGDSAAYFCASSPRQDNEQFFGPGTRLTVL.

This chain connects TRBV21-1 to TRBJ1-6. TRBV21-1 is a pseudogene segment. The length of the CDR3 is 12 residues. CDR3 loop: CASDTGNSPLHF. CDR3 bases: TGTGCCAGCGATACGGGAAATTCACCCCTCCACTTT.

This chain uses TRBV27 with TRBJ1-2; tentative D call: TRBD1 (6 bases). Trimming removed 5 bases from V and 7 bases from J, with 14 bases in between. The CDR3 is 13 residues long. In germline, CDR1 is MNHEY, CDR2 SMNVEV (reference sequence). The DNA for the CDR3 is TGTGCCAGCAGTGGCAGGGGAAGGTTTGGCTACACCTTC. It specifies CASSGRGRFGYTF.